Listed below are T cell receptor beta chains from one sample, sequenced in a study of OX40 agonist ivuxolimab in advanced cancers. Produced via immunoSEQ multiplex PCR; TCRdb's table is partial and in-frame only. The data hold about 77,000 clones, with roughly 85% observed a single time. The source material was CD4+ or CD8+ T cells sorted from blood, sampled in a trial of the OX40 agonist ivuxolimab. The receptors derive from an adult with an advanced solid tumor such as melanoma, head and neck, liver or kidney cancer. Both conserved end residues are part of each CDR3. D genes are given only for firm matches. Clone size is given for some rows only: seen once, a few or many times, or a class if the clone is expanded.

j_gene: TRBJ1-1; len: 14; d_gene: -; v_gene: TRBV7-2; abundance: -; CDR3nt: TGTGCCAGCAGCTTTCGGGGGCTTAACACTGAAGCTTTCTTT; CDR3aa: CASSFRGLNTEAFF
j_gene: TRBJ1-2; len: 15; d_gene: -; v_gene: TRBV30; abundance: -; CDR3nt: TGTGCCTGGTCTATTAAACAGGGATCAACTTATGGCTACACCTTC; CDR3aa: CAWSIKQGSTYGYTF
j_gene: TRBJ2-3; len: 14; d_gene: -; v_gene: TRBV2; abundance: once; CDR3nt: TGTGCCAGCAGTGAACACGGCCCTGGAGATACGCAGTATTTT; CDR3aa: CASSEHGPGDTQYF
j_gene: TRBJ2-5; len: 14; d_gene: TRBD1; v_gene: TRBV27; abundance: few; CDR3nt: TGTGCCAGCAAGCCTACCCGGGACAGAGAGACCCAGTACTTC; CDR3aa: CASKPTRDRETQYF
j_gene: TRBJ1-1; len: 13; d_gene: -; v_gene: TRBV10-2; abundance: -; CDR3nt: TGCGCCAGCAGTGAGTCTTTGAACACTGAAGCTTTCTTT; CDR3aa: CASSESLNTEAFF
j_gene: TRBJ2-2; len: 13; d_gene: -; v_gene: TRBV6-5; abundance: -; CDR3nt: TGTGCCAGCAGATTGGGGGCCACCGGGGAGCTGTTTTTT; CDR3aa: CASRLGATGELFF
j_gene: TRBJ1-2; len: 14; d_gene: -; v_gene: TRBV6-1; abundance: -; CDR3nt: TGTGCCAGCAGTAACAGGGTTTCGGGCTATGGCTACACCTTC; CDR3aa: CASSNRVSGYGYTF
j_gene: TRBJ1-1; len: 14; d_gene: -; v_gene: TRBV18; abundance: -; CDR3nt: TGTGCCAGCTCAACTTCTAAGGGTGTCTCTGAAGCTTTCTTT; CDR3aa: CASSTSKGVSEAFF
j_gene: TRBJ1-2; len: 14; d_gene: -; v_gene: TRBV7-2; abundance: -; CDR3nt: TGTGCCAGCAGCTCCGAAGCCGCGGGCTATGGCTACACCTTC; CDR3aa: CASSSEAAGYGYTF
j_gene: TRBJ1-4; len: 14; d_gene: -; v_gene: TRBV2; abundance: -; CDR3nt: TGTGCCAGCAGACCGGGACGCAGGAATGAAAAACTGTTTTTT; CDR3aa: CASRPGRRNEKLFF
j_gene: TRBJ2-3; len: 16; d_gene: -; v_gene: TRBV5-1; abundance: -; CDR3nt: TGCGCCAGCAGCTGGGCCGGGAGCCGGGGCACAGATACGCAGTATTTT; CDR3aa: CASSWAGSRGTDTQYF
j_gene: TRBJ2-7; len: 17; d_gene: -; v_gene: TRBV4-1; abundance: -; CDR3nt: TGCGCCAGCAGCCATGGGTGGGGAGTCAGGGGCACCTACGAGCAGTACTTC; CDR3aa: CASSHGWGVRGTYEQYF
j_gene: TRBJ2-7; len: 12; d_gene: -; v_gene: TRBV7-2; abundance: -; CDR3nt: TGTGCCAGCAGCTTATTCGGCTACGAGCAGTACTTC; CDR3aa: CASSLFGYEQYF
j_gene: TRBJ2-5; len: 14; d_gene: TRBD2; v_gene: TRBV6-5; abundance: -; CDR3nt: TGTGCCAGCAGCCTCCGGGGGGTCCAAGAGACCCAGTACTTC; CDR3aa: CASSLRGVQETQYF
j_gene: TRBJ1-6; len: 13; d_gene: -; v_gene: TRBV5-1; abundance: -; CDR3nt: TGCGCCAGCAGCTTGGCCACTCGCTCACCCCTCCACTTT; CDR3aa: CASSLATRSPLHF
j_gene: TRBJ1-4; len: 14; d_gene: -; v_gene: TRBV11-2; abundance: -; CDR3nt: TGTGCCAGCAGCCCATCGCAGGGAAGAGAAAAACTGTTTTTT; CDR3aa: CASSPSQGREKLFF
j_gene: TRBJ2-5; len: 13; d_gene: -; v_gene: TRBV7-2; abundance: -; CDR3nt: TGTGCCAGCAGCCCCAATCTACGTGAGACCCAGTACTTC; CDR3aa: CASSPNLRETQYF
j_gene: TRBJ1-2; len: 15; d_gene: TRBD1; v_gene: TRBV2; abundance: -; CDR3nt: TGTGCCAGCAGTGAAACAGAGACAGGGTGGTCTGGCTACACCTTC; CDR3aa: CASSETETGWSGYTF
j_gene: TRBJ1-1; len: 15; d_gene: TRBD1; v_gene: TRBV5-1; abundance: -; CDR3nt: TGCGCCAGCAGCTCTCGGACAGGGGTGAACACTGAAGCTTTCTTT; CDR3aa: CASSSRTGVNTEAFF
j_gene: TRBJ2-7; len: 17; d_gene: -; v_gene: TRBV11-2; abundance: -; CDR3nt: TGTGCCGGCAGCTTAGATGGCAATTCCTTAAGCTCCTACGAGCAGTACTTC; CDR3aa: CAGSLDGNSLSSYEQYF
j_gene: TRBJ1-1; len: 13; d_gene: -; v_gene: TRBV7-2; abundance: -; CDR3nt: TGTGCCAGCAGCTCCAGGCAGAACACTGAAGCTTTCTTT; CDR3aa: CASSSRQNTEAFF
j_gene: TRBJ2-1; len: 14; d_gene: TRBD2; v_gene: TRBV30; abundance: -; CDR3nt: TGTGCCCAGCAGTCGACTAGCGGGGAGAATGAGCAGTTCTTC; CDR3aa: CAQQSTSGENEQFF
j_gene: TRBJ2-3; len: 15; d_gene: TRBD2; v_gene: TRBV4-2; abundance: -; CDR3nt: TGTGCCAGCAGCCAAGAGGGCCTAGCGGGGGGTACGCAGTATTTT; CDR3aa: CASSQEGLAGGTQYF
j_gene: TRBJ1-2; len: 14; d_gene: TRBD1; v_gene: TRBV6-5; abundance: -; CDR3nt: TGTGCCAGCAGTTACTCAACAGGGGTTTCTGGCTACACCTTC; CDR3aa: CASSYSTGVSGYTF
j_gene: TRBJ2-3; len: 15; d_gene: -; v_gene: TRBV7-9; abundance: -; CDR3nt: TGTGCCAGCAGCTTGTGGCAGGGAAGCACAGATACGCAGTATTTT; CDR3aa: CASSLWQGSTDTQYF
j_gene: TRBJ1-3; len: 16; d_gene: TRBD1; v_gene: TRBV9; abundance: -; CDR3nt: TGTGCCAGCAGCGCGCCGGGACAGGGAACTGGAAACACCATATATTTT; CDR3aa: CASSAPGQGTGNTIYF
j_gene: TRBJ2-5; len: 14; d_gene: TRBD2; v_gene: TRBV10-3; abundance: -; CDR3nt: TGTGCCATCAGTAGCGGGGGGTCGCGGGAGACCCAGTACTTC; CDR3aa: CAISSGGSRETQYF
j_gene: TRBJ2-3; len: 14; d_gene: -; v_gene: TRBV6-1; abundance: -; CDR3nt: TGTGCCAGCAGTGAAGTATTAGCAGCAGATACGCAGTATTTT; CDR3aa: CASSEVLAADTQYF